These 21 T cell receptor beta chains share one sample of origin, sequenced in a study of human T cells and chemical hapten exposure. TCRdb passed the RACE reads through MiXCR, listing each CDR3 protein once. The table includes approximately 370,000 distinct CDR3 sequences, 4.5% to 5.5% detected once. Noted time point: pre-sensitization, week 0. The treatment here: therapeutic diphenylcyclopropenone sensitization with weekly scalp DPC. The material sequenced was whole blood, taken in connection with sensitization to the hapten diphenylcyclopropenone (DPC). These receptors were collected from a woman between 18 and 29 years old with alopecia areata. Some clones in this sample may be carry-over from other donors' samples.

The J gene is TRBJ1-1, the V gene TRBV12-3 or TRBV12-4; 10 bases align to TRBD1. With V trimmed by 9 bases and J by 2 bases, 6 bases remained unmatched. There are 14 residues in the CDR3. CDR3 bases: TGTGCCAGTCGGACAGGGGGTTTCAACACTGAAGCTTTCTTT. Translated, it gives CASRTGGFNTEAFF.

V gene TRBV3-1 combines with J gene TRBJ2-3; the D is unclear. The CDR3 has 14 residues. V lost 0 bases and J 6 bases, leaving 10 bases between the germline ends. The germline CDR1 and CDR2 sequences are LGHDT and YNNKEL (reference sequence). This chain's CDR3 is CASSQDERPDTQYF. The CDR3 nucleotides read TGTGCCAGCAGCCAAGATGAACGGCCGGATACGCAGTATTTT.

The chain recombines TRBV20-1 with TRBJ2-3; 14 bases agree with TRBD2. The CDR3 runs 17 residues. The J segment lost 8 bases and the V segment lost 1 base, leaving 11 bases of the junction unmatched. The germline V gene encodes CDR1 DFQATT and CDR2 SNEGSKA (reference sequence). In DNA, the CDR3 is TGCAGTGCTAGAGTTGAAAGACTAGCGGGGGGGTCGGCTACGCAGTATTTT. This codes for CSARVERLAGGSATQYF.

In this sample, this clonotype turned up many times. This chain connects TRBV29-1 to TRBJ1-2; 7 bases agree with TRBD1. The CDR3 length is 12 residues. Germline V gene lookup returns CDR1 SQVTM and CDR2 ANQGSEA. Unmatched junction bases numbered 2, after V lost 5 bases and J lost 2 bases. This CDR3 reads CSVKTGNYGYTF. Here the CDR3 DNA reads TGCAGCGTTAAGACAGGGAACTATGGCTACACCTTC.

V and J are TRBV18 and TRBJ1-2, with D hard to call. In germline, CDR1 is KGHSH, CDR2 LQKENI. The CDR3 runs 10 residues. V was cut by 3 bases and J by 14 bases, with 10 bases left in between. The CDR3 nucleotides read TGTGCCAGCTCACCCGGGTACGGTACCTTC. Protein sequence: CASSPGYGTF.

The CDR3 sequence: CASSLAPGAGYTF. The DNA for the CDR3 is TGTGCCAGCAGCTTAGCGCCGGGAGCTGGCTACACCTTC. The chain couples TRBV7-9 to TRBJ1-2; no firm D call. CDR1 is SEHNR and CDR2 is FQNEAQ in the germline V gene (reference sequence). The CDR3 length is 13 residues. V gave up 0 bases and J gave up 7 bases, with 9 bases separating them.

This clonotype was seen more than once but under ten times. This sequence joins TRBV7-9 and TRBJ2-2, with TRBD1 identical over 7 bases. Per the germline V gene, CDR1 is SEHNR and CDR2 is FQNEAQ (reference sequence). This CDR3 spans 19 amino acids. With 4 bases clipped from V and 2 bases from J, the junction kept 16 bases outside the gene matches. CDR3 bases: TGTGCCAGCAGCTCGCCGAGTGCTACCGGGACAGTTAACACCGGGGAGCTGTTTTTT. This codes for CASSSPSATGTVNTGELFF.

This CDR3 is CASNLGLAGRPGVPNEQFF. In DNA, the CDR3 is TGCGCCAGCAACCTGGGACTAGCGGGCCGACCGGGGGTCCCCAATGAGCAGTTCTTC. This chain joins TRBV10-1 and TRBJ2-1, with TRBD2 matching over 12 bases. From germline, CDR1 is WNHNN and CDR2 SYGVQD (reference sequence). After removal of 7 bases from V and 6 bases from J, the junction contained 19 bases not matched to a gene. This CDR3 is built from 19 residues.

In its sample, this clonotype was seen many times. The rearrangement joins TRBV2 to TRBJ2-3; 8 nucleotides agree with TRBD1. The CDR3 is made up of 15 amino acids. V lost 1 base to trimming and J lost 4 bases; unmatched junction nucleotides: 4. CDR1 and CDR2 (germline): SNHLY, FYNNEI. The CDR3 spells CASSEVGQVPDTQYF. The CDR3 DNA sequence: TGTGCCAGCAGTGAAGTGGGACAGGTGCCAGATACGCAGTATTTT.

In this sample, this clonotype turned up a few times. This chain connects TRBV20-1 to TRBJ2-7; 9 bases map to TRBD1. Germline V gene lookup returns CDR1 DFQATT and CDR2 SNEGSKA (reference sequence). The CDR3 totals 14 residues. V gave up 2 bases and J gave up 2 bases; unmatched junction bases: 4. The CDR3 protein is CSARRDREPYEQYF. CDR3 DNA: TGCAGTGCTAGAAGGGACAGGGAACCCTACGAGCAGTACTTC.

This clonotype was detected only a few times. The chain carries TRBV28 and TRBJ1-1, with 10 positions matching TRBD1. Germline V gene data show CDR1 as MDHEN and CDR2 as SYDVKM. Unmatched junction bases numbered 8, after V lost 5 bases and J lost 2 bases. CDR3 length: 16 amino acids. CDR3 region: CASSIPDRGYNTEAFF. The CDR3 region has the DNA TGTGCCAGCAGTATTCCGGACAGGGGGTATAACACTGAAGCTTTCTTT. The full variable domain, with the rest looked up from reference TRBV28 and TRBJ1-1, is DVKVTQSSRYLVKRTGEKVFLECVQDMDHENMFWYRQDPGLGLRLIYFSYDVKMKEKGDIPEGYSVSREKKERFSLILESASTNQTSMYLCASSIPDRGYNTEAFFGQGTRLTVV.

Notes on this clonotype: The junction and the germline gene differ at one end; a read error may be behind it. The J gene is TRBJ2-6, the V gene TRBV6-1; D may match TRBD1 or TRBD2 (5 bases each). The germline V gene encodes CDR1 MNHNS and CDR2 SASEGT. The CDR3 totals 16 residues. The CDR3: CAGSETVGAGANVLTF. The CDR3 DNA is TGTGCCGGCAGTGAAACCGTGGGGGCTGGGGCCAACGTCCTGACTTTC.

This clonotype was recorded a few times. This sequence joins TRBV20-1 and TRBJ2-5; the D call may be TRBD1 or TRBD2 (5 bases each). Germline CDR1 is DFQATT and CDR2 is SNEGSKA (reference sequence). The CDR3 is made up of 13 amino acids. The V and J ends lost 5 bases and 2 bases respectively, with 12 bases between them. CDR3 in amino acids: CSAVRGVQETQYF. CDR3 DNA: TGCAGTGCTGTGCGAGGGGTACAAGAGACCCAGTACTTC.

This clonotype was seen a handful of times. The chain links TRBV6-5 to TRBJ1-1; 9 bases map to TRBD1. Germline values: CDR1 MNHEY, CDR2 SVGAGI. V shed 0 bases and J 0 bases; nucleotides not matched to a gene: 5. This CDR3 comprises 17 residues. The CDR3 DNA follows: TGTGCCAGCAGTTACTCCGTGGACAGGGGTATGAACACTGAAGCTTTCTTT. It encodes CASSYSVDRGMNTEAFF.

J is TRBJ1-3 and V is TRBV6-2 or TRBV6-3; D possibly corresponds to TRBD1 (6 bases). This CDR3 is 15 amino acids long. V was shortened by 6 bases and J by 0 bases, with 12 bases between the two germline ends. The V gene's germline CDR1 is MNHEY and CDR2 SVGEGT. CDR3 loop: CASSRQAHSGNTIYF. The CDR3 DNA sequence: TGTGCCAGCAGCAGACAGGCGCACTCTGGAAACACCATATATTTT.

This clonotype has more than one count but fewer than ten. The DNA for the CDR3 is TGTGCCATCAGTAGTGGCTCTAATGTGCAAGGGCAGTACTTC. This gives the protein CAISSGSNVQGQYF. The chain has TRBV10-3 and TRBJ2-7; D gene ambiguous. This CDR3 has 14 residues. The V end was cut by 5 bases, the J end by 9 bases, with 20 bases between. CDR1 is ENHRY, CDR2 SYGVKD, per germline.

The table lists this clonotype with a few counts. The CDR3 region is CASSPTDGHQPQHF. In DNA form, the CDR3 reads TGTGCCAGCAGCCCAACGGACGGTCATCAGCCCCAGCATTTT. This chain connects TRBV9 to TRBJ1-5; D gene ambiguous. The CDR3 length is 14 residues. Between the trimmed V and J ends, which lost 4 bases and 5 bases, there was a span of 13 bases. Germline values: CDR1 SGDLS, CDR2 YYNGEE.

This clonotype was seen repeatedly, ten times or more. The chain joins TRBV6-2 or TRBV6-3 to TRBJ2-2, with 7 bases fitting TRBD1. Looked up from germline, CDR1 is MNHEY and CDR2 is SVGEGT. V gave up 5 bases and J gave up 5 bases; unmatched junction bases: 8. This CDR3 region has 15 residues. The CDR3 spells CASSTGQARTGELFF. The CDR3, as DNA: TGTGCCAGCAGTACCGGACAGGCAAGGACCGGGGAGCTGTTTTTT.

The chain carries TRBV12-3 or TRBV12-4 and TRBJ1-5; 8 bases are a match to TRBD1. The V and J ends lost 2 bases and 5 bases, in that order; junction bases with no gene match: 5. The CDR3 totals 15 residues. CDR3 DNA: TGTGCCAGCAGTTTAAGGACAGGGAAGGATCAGCCCCAGCATTTT. The encoded protein is CASSLRTGKDQPQHF.

Only a few counts were recorded for this clonotype. CDR3 sequence: CASSPDRNNEQFF. As DNA, the CDR3 is TGTGCCAGCAGTCCCGACAGAAACAATGAGCAGTTCTTC. This rearrangement joins TRBV6-2 or TRBV6-3 to TRBJ2-1; D perhaps matches TRBD1 (5 bases). CDR1 and CDR2 from the germline V gene are MNHEY and SVGEGT. V was shortened by 5 bases and J by 5 bases, with 10 bases between the two germline ends. The CDR3 extends over 13 amino acids.

This clonotype has only a few counts. The chain couples TRBV11-3 to TRBJ2-2; possible D gene TRBD1, 6 bases. Per the germline V gene, CDR1 is SGHNT and CDR2 is YENEEA. V was trimmed by 7 bases and J by 1 base, leaving 13 bases between them. The CDR3 contains 15 residues. Here the CDR3 DNA reads TGTGCCAGCAAACAGGGACCCCTGAACACCGGGGAGCTGTTTTTT. This gives the protein CASKQGPLNTGELFF.